These 8 T cell receptor beta chains were all obtained from the same sample, sequenced in a study of OX40 agonist ivuxolimab in advanced cancers. Measured with immunoSEQ multiplex PCR; TCRdb has only the in-frame clones, and not every one. The profile shows approximately 100,000 clones, around 85% of them singletons. Sequenced material: CD4+ or CD8+ T cells sorted from blood, taken in a trial of the OX40 agonist ivuxolimab. The receptors derive from an adult with an advanced solid tumor such as melanoma, head and neck, liver or kidney cancer.

The CDR3 DNA follows: TGTGCCAGCAGTTCACTAGCGGGAGTAGATGAGCAGTTCTTC. Encoded protein: CASSSLAGVDEQFF. The rearrangement links TRBV6-5 to TRBJ2-1; 11 bases align to TRBD2. The V gene end was trimmed by 4 bases and the J gene end by 8 bases; junction bases not matched to a gene: 4. The CDR3 has 14 residues. Per the germline V gene, CDR1 is MNHEY and CDR2 is SVGAGI.

This clone was found once. This chain connects TRBV5-3 to TRBJ2-3; maybe TRBD2 (6 bases). TRBV5-3 has ORF status, its function being uncertain. The CDR3 loop spans 13 amino acids. Trimming removed 2 bases from V and 6 bases from J, with 10 bases in between. CDR3 DNA sequence: TGTGCCAGAAGCTTAAACGGGAGCGATACGCAGTATTTT. It encodes CARSLNGSDTQYF.

The CDR3 spells CASSDREMETQYF. In DNA, the CDR3 is TGTGCCAGCAGTGACAGGGAAATGGAGACCCAGTACTTC. The V gene is TRBV2, the J gene TRBJ2-5, with a possible D match to TRBD1 (5 bases). The V end was cut by 3 bases, the J end by 5 bases, with 10 bases between. This CDR3 region has 13 residues. Germline V CDR1 and CDR2: SNHLY, FYNNEI.

The chain couples TRBV2 to TRBJ2-5; D is ambiguous. The CDR3 has 12 amino acids. Trimming left V 7 bases short and J 3 bases short, with 9 bases between. Germline CDR1 and CDR2: SNHLY and FYNNEI. The CDR3 DNA reads as TGTGCCAGCATACGGAACGAAGAGACCCAGTACTTC. This gives the protein CASIRNEETQYF.

The chain carries TRBV30 and TRBJ2-3, with no clear D. The germline V gene encodes CDR1 GTSNPN and CDR2 SVGIG (reference sequence). CDR3 length equals 15 residues. V was pared by 1 base and J by 0 bases, with 11 bases between. CDR3 DNA sequence: TGTGCCTGGAGTGGAGAAGGCCGTAGCACAGATACGCAGTATTTT. Residues: CAWSGEGRSTDTQYF.

The V call is TRBV7-9, the J call TRBJ2-1; a weak D match, TRBD2 (6 bases). Per germline, CDR1 SEHNR and CDR2 FQNEAQ (reference sequence). V was shortened by 5 bases and J by 5 bases, with 16 bases between the two germline ends. The CDR3 is 15 amino acids. Here the CDR3 DNA reads TGTGCCAGCAGCGTAGACGGGAGTCTCGACAATGAGCAGTTCTTC. Translating gives CASSVDGSLDNEQFF.

This clone was detected only once. The rearrangement joins TRBV4-3 to TRBJ2-7; no firm D call. With 0 bases removed from V and 2 bases from J, the gap between germline ends came to 11 bases. Germline values: CDR1 LGHNA, CDR2 YSLEER. The CDR3 is 15 residues long. For the CDR3, the DNA is TGCGCCAGCAGCCAAGATGTCGGACGCCCCTACGAGCAGTACTTC. Translating gives CASSQDVGRPYEQYF.

The chain recombines TRBV25-1 with TRBJ1-1, with 8 bases matching TRBD1. CDR3 size: 15 residues. V lost 1 base to trimming and J lost 1 base; unmatched junction nucleotides: 2. Germline-derived CDR1 and CDR2 are MGHDK and SYGVNS. This CDR3 is CASSEFGTGNTEAFF. CDR3 DNA sequence: TGTGCCAGCAGTGAATTTGGGACAGGGAACACTGAAGCTTTCTTT.